A single sample gave rise to the 2 T cell receptor beta chains below, sequenced in a study of tumor-infiltrating lymphocytes in primary liver carcinoma. The input was about 490 ng total RNA; TCR beta cDNA was made from it with a constant-region primer. Sequencing libraries for TCR beta derived from three nested multiplex PCR rounds that used slightly modified ARM-PCR. The first two PCR rounds used TRBV1-TRBV30 forward primers with a C-beta reverse primer, 9 to 10 cycles each. TCRdb passed the multiplex PCR reads through MiXCR, listing each CDR3 protein once. The table lists 99,000 or so distinct CDR3 sequences, about 70% of them singletons. Co-extraction yielded RNA and DNA from around 20-30 mg of unsorted bulk tissue. The material sequenced was liver tumor tissue from sampling region 5. Subset noted: tumor region T5, tumor centre. These receptors all stem from a woman aged 60-75 years with primary liver carcinoma and hepatitis B virus infection.

The sample holds a few counts of this clonotype. This sequence joins TRBV20-1 and TRBJ2-3; weak D call: TRBD2 (5 bases). With 6 bases removed from V and 1 base from J, the gap between germline ends came to 11 bases. Germline CDR1 reads DFQATT; CDR2 reads SNEGSKA (reference sequence). The length of the CDR3 is 13 residues. The DNA for the CDR3 is TGCAGTGCGCAGAATAGCGGCACAGATACGCAGTATTTT. Amino acids: CSAQNSGTDTQYF.

This clonotype was detected ten times or more. The J gene is TRBJ1-6, the V gene TRBV7-9; TRBD1 is a possible D gene (5 bases). The CDR3 extends over 16 amino acids. Per germline, CDR1 SEHNR and CDR2 FQNEAQ (reference sequence). V was shortened by 1 base and J by 4 bases, with 11 bases between the two germline ends. The CDR3 DNA reads TGTGCCAGCAGCTTAGTTATCGGGGCTTATAATTCACCCCTCCACTTT. This codes for CASSLVIGAYNSPLHF.